This is a list of T cell receptor beta chains from one sample in a study of T cell responses to AZD1222 COVID-19 vaccine. Some clones are missing from TCRdb's copy, which holds only in-frame ones; the method was immunoSEQ multiplex PCR. The sample lists 120,000 to 150,000 clones, around 91% seen once, with 9% to 9.5% in the top ten. The input for sequencing was peripheral blood, taken 28 days after the second AZD1222 dose. All receptors come from an adult who received the AZD1222 COVID-19 vaccine. Both conserved end residues are part of each CDR3. A D gene is named only where the DNA matches it firmly. Where a row states a size, it is once, few, many or the class of an expanded clone; other rows omit it.

V gene,D gene,J gene,clone size,CDR3 protein,CDR3 DNA
TRBV12-3/TRBV12-4,-,TRBJ1-5,-,CASSLHDNQPQHF,TGTGCCAGCAGTCTCCACGATAATCAGCCCCAGCATTTT
TRBV6-2/TRBV6-3,-,TRBJ1-1,-,CASSFIRALNTEAFF,TGTGCCAGCAGCTTTATCAGGGCCCTGAACACTGAAGCTTTCTTT
TRBV10-3,-,TRBJ1-2,-,CAISDPGSNYGYTF,TGTGCCATCAGTGACCCGGGGTCTAACTATGGCTACACCTTC
TRBV27,-,TRBJ1-4,-,CASSLGQINEKLFF,TGTGCCAGCAGTTTAGGTCAGATTAATGAAAAACTGTTTTTT
TRBV4-2,-,TRBJ2-1,-,CASSQENNEQFF,TGTGCCAGCAGCCAAGAAAACAATGAGCAGTTCTTC
TRBV3-1/TRBV3-2,TRBD2,TRBJ2-1,once,CASSQDPGREGYNEQFF,TGTGCCAGCAGCCAAGATCCCGGACGGGAGGGCTACAATGAGCAGTTCTTC
TRBV18,TRBD2,TRBJ2-3,-,CASSEGTSGITDTQYF,TGTGCCAGCTCAGAAGGGACTAGCGGCATCACAGATACGCAGTATTTT
TRBV5-6,-,TRBJ1-5,-,CASSFNREGQPQHF,TGTGCCAGCAGCTTCAACAGGGAGGGCCAGCCCCAGCATTTT
TRBV7-9,TRBD2,TRBJ2-1,-,CASGASGSYNEQFF,TGTGCCAGCGGGGCTAGCGGCTCCTACAATGAGCAGTTCTTC
TRBV12-3/TRBV12-4,-,TRBJ1-2,-,CASSLGDGYTF,TGTGCCAGCAGTTTGGGGGACGGCTACACCTTC
TRBV14,TRBD1,TRBJ1-1,-,CASTLTGGGTEAFF,TGTGCCAGCACCTTGACAGGGGGTGGAACTGAAGCTTTCTTT
TRBV19,TRBD2,TRBJ2-7,-,CASSSLAVSYEQYF,TGTGCCAGTAGTTCACTAGCGGTCTCCTACGAGCAGTACTTC
TRBV5-1,TRBD2,TRBJ2-5,-,CASSLGLAGVRETQYF,TGCGCCAGCAGCTTGGGACTAGCGGGGGTGAGGGAGACCCAGTACTTC
TRBV6-5,TRBD1,TRBJ2-3,-,CASRPGTGERDTQYF,TGTGCCAGCAGGCCCGGGACAGGGGAGAGAGATACGCAGTATTTT
TRBV6-2/TRBV6-3,-,TRBJ1-2,-,CATSGFGYTF,TGTGCCACCAGCGGGTTCGGCTACACCTTC
TRBV7-8,-,TRBJ2-1,once,CASSSGTPRNEQFF,TGTGCCAGCAGCTCCGGGACCCCCAGGAATGAGCAGTTCTTC
TRBV19,-,TRBJ1-5,-,CASATGQNSNQPQHF,TGTGCCAGTGCAACCGGACAGAATAGCAATCAGCCCCAGCATTTT
TRBV5-8,-,TRBJ1-3,-,CASSLGATSGNTIYF,TGTGCCAGCAGCTTGGGGGCGACCTCTGGAAACACCATATATTTT
TRBV4-3,TRBD1,TRBJ1-5,-,CASSQDRTGDQPQHF,TGCGCCAGCAGCCAAGATAGGACAGGGGATCAGCCCCAGCATTTT
TRBV9,-,TRBJ1-1,-,CASSPSTGVEAFF,TGTGCCAGCAGCCCCTCGACGGGGGTTGAAGCTTTCTTT
TRBV6-6,TRBD1,TRBJ2-7,few,CASSGTAYEQYF,TGTGCCAGCAGTGGGACAGCCTACGAGCAGTACTTC
TRBV7-6,-,TRBJ2-5,-,CASSLVPGASAYQETQYF,TGTGCCAGCAGCTTAGTCCCGGGTGCTAGCGCGTACCAAGAGACCCAGTACTTC
TRBV9,-,TRBJ1-6,few,CASSVGGYNSPLHF,TGTGCCAGCAGCGTAGGCGGATATAATTCACCCCTCCACTTT
TRBV15,TRBD1,TRBJ1-1,-,CATSRDSGGEWYTEAFF,TGTGCCACCAGCAGAGATTCAGGGGGCGAGTGGTACACTGAAGCTTTCTTT
TRBV30,-,TRBJ2-6,-,CAWSLTGANVLTF,TGTGCCTGGAGCCTCACTGGGGCCAACGTCCTGACTTTC